Listed below are T cell receptor beta chains from one sample, sequenced in a study of cytomegalovirus exposure and HLA in healthy donors. Produced via immunoSEQ multiplex PCR; TCRdb's table is partial and in-frame only. The repertoire holds around 130,000 clones, with roughly 84% as singletons. Sequences were obtained from PBMCs. All receptors derive from a woman in her 30s in good health and CMV-seronegative. Each CDR3 is given with its conserved first and last residue. D genes are given only for firm matches. Clone size is shown for a subset of rows, as once, few, many or a class of expanded clone.

clone size,CDR3 length,D gene,V gene,J gene,CDR3 protein,CDR3 DNA
.,13,.,TRBV11-2,TRBJ2-1,CASSHGQNNEQFF,TGTGCCAGCAGCCATGGGCAGAACAATGAGCAGTTCTTC
.,15,.,TRBV14,TRBJ2-7,CASARRGVPSYEQYF,TGTGCCAGCGCCAGGCGGGGTGTCCCTTCCTACGAGCAGTACTTC
.,15,TRBD1,TRBV5-1,TRBJ1-2,CASRPKDREHYGYTF,TGCGCCAGCAGGCCCAAGGACAGGGAACACTATGGCTACACCTTC
few,14,TRBD1,TRBV6-5,TRBJ2-5,CASIGAGGAETQYF,TGTGCCAGCATTGGGGCAGGGGGAGCGGAGACCCAGTACTTC
.,16,.,TRBV7-9,TRBJ1-3,CASSLAPGSSGNTIYF,TGTGCCAGCAGCTTAGCGCCAGGCAGCTCTGGAAACACCATATATTTT
.,15,.,TRBV4-3,TRBJ1-2,CASSQSRGPGYGYTF,TGCGCCAGCAGCCAGTCGCGGGGTCCGGGCTATGGCTACACCTTC
.,14,.,TRBV12-5,TRBJ1-4,CASGLVREEEKLFF,TGTGCTAGTGGTTTGGTCCGGGAGGAGGAAAAACTGTTTTTT
few,14,TRBD1,TRBV5-6,TRBJ1-5,CASSLGQGLQPQHF,TGTGCCAGCAGCTTGGGACAGGGACTCCAGCCCCAGCATTTT
.,15,TRBD1,TRBV5-1,TRBJ1-4,CASSLEGRGLEKLFF,TGCGCCAGCAGCTTGGAGGGCAGGGGGCTTGAAAAACTGTTTTTT
few,13,.,TRBV6-6,TRBJ1-5,CASSYGGNQPQHF,TGTGCCAGCAGTTACGGAGGGAATCAGCCCCAGCATTTT
few,13,TRBD1,TRBV2,TRBJ1-1,CASTTDRDTEAFF,TGTGCCAGCACAACGGACAGGGACACTGAAGCTTTCTTT
.,15,.,TRBV7-2,TRBJ2-7,CASSLGGYGLYEQYF,TGTGCCAGCAGCTTAGGAGGGTATGGCCTCTACGAGCAGTACTTC
.,16,TRBD1,TRBV23-1,TRBJ2-5,CASSQSGQGIPETQYF,TGCGCCAGCAGTCAATCGGGACAGGGGATACCAGAGACCCAGTACTTC
.,13,.,TRBV5-1,TRBJ2-2,CASSLAENGELFF,TGCGCCAGCAGCTTGGCCGAGAACGGGGAGCTGTTTTTT
.,13,.,TRBV12-5,TRBJ2-7,CASGLVPGYEQYF,TGTGCTAGTGGTTTGGTACCAGGATACGAGCAGTACTTC
.,15,TRBD1,TRBV11-2,TRBJ2-1,CASSYFRDRGYEQFF,TGTGCCAGCAGCTACTTCCGGGACAGGGGGTATGAGCAGTTCTTC
.,14,TRBD2,TRBV11-2,TRBJ2-1,CASRTSGGYNEQFF,TGTGCCAGCAGGACTTCGGGGGGGTACAATGAGCAGTTCTTC
.,15,TRBD1,TRBV19,TRBJ1-4,CASRDRGATNEKLFF,TGTGCCAGCCGGGACAGAGGAGCAACTAATGAAAAACTGTTTTTT
.,13,.,TRBV11-2,TRBJ1-1,CASRRGRNTEAFF,TGTGCCAGCAGAAGGGGGAGAAACACTGAAGCTTTCTTT
.,12,.,TRBV2,TRBJ2-5,CASSEGQETQYF,TGTGCCAGCAGTGAGGGCCAGGAGACCCAGTACTTC
.,15,.,TRBV14,TRBJ1-2,CASSKSLGEGYGYTF,TGTGCCAGCAGCAAAAGCCTCGGGGAGGGCTATGGCTACACCTTC
many,13,.,TRBV6-5,TRBJ1-2,CASSNGGVGGYTF,TGTGCCAGCAGTAACGGGGGTGTGGGTGGCTACACCTTC
.,16,TRBD1,TRBV5-1,TRBJ2-1,CASSSLVGQGWNEQFF,TGCGCCAGCAGCTCCCTCGTGGGACAGGGGTGGAATGAGCAGTTCTTC
.,14,TRBD2,TRBV7-2,TRBJ2-3,CASAAAGVTDTQYF,TGTGCCAGCGCCGCGGCGGGGGTCACAGATACGCAGTATTTT
.,13,.,TRBV18,TRBJ2-4,CASSPPVENIQYF,TGTGCCAGCTCACCACCGGTAGAAAACATTCAGTACTTC
.,16,.,TRBV7-9,TRBJ2-6,CASSMTGNSGANVLTF,TGTGCCAGCAGCATGACAGGAAACTCTGGGGCCAACGTCCTGACTTTC
.,15,.,TRBV7-9,TRBJ1-1,CASSFYRDMNTEAFF,TGTGCCAGCAGCTTCTACAGGGACATGAACACTGAAGCTTTCTTT
.,15,TRBD1,TRBV7-2,TRBJ1-5,CASSLDRGDNQPQHF,TGTGCCAGCAGCTTAGACAGGGGGGACAATCAGCCCCAGCATTTT
.,13,.,TRBV5-1,TRBJ2-1,CASSLVGDNEQFF,TGCGCCAGCAGCTTGGTAGGAGACAATGAGCAGTTCTTC
.,16,TRBD1,TRBV12-5,TRBJ1-3,CASGSPRGFSGNTIYF,TGTGCTAGTGGTTCTCCCAGGGGGTTCTCTGGAAACACCATATATTTT
.,14,TRBD1,TRBV6-6,TRBJ2-7,CASRIGQGLYEQYF,TGTGCCAGCAGGATCGGACAGGGGCTGTACGAGCAGTACTTC
.,17,TRBD1,TRBV19,TRBJ1-2,CASSILPGGSLEYGYTF,TGTGCCAGTAGTATATTGCCAGGGGGCAGCCTTGAGTATGGCTACACCTTC
once,13,.,TRBV4-1,TRBJ2-5,CASSQGLQETQYF,TGCGCCAGCAGCCAGGGACTCCAAGAGACCCAGTACTTC
few,16,.,TRBV11-2,TRBJ2-2,CASSSQRKAAAGELFF,TGTGCCAGCAGCTCGCAAAGGAAAGCGGCAGCTGGGGAGCTGTTTTTT
once,16,TRBD1,TRBV18,TRBJ2-4,CASSPVTGGAKNIQYF,TGTGCCAGCTCACCGGTGACAGGGGGGGCCAAAAACATTCAGTACTTC
few,15,.,TRBV5-4,TRBJ2-3,CASRTGGKSTDTQYF,TGTGCCAGCAGGACGGGGGGCAAGAGCACAGATACGCAGTATTTT
.,15,TRBD2,TRBV6-5,TRBJ2-1,CASSLAGGQGDEQFF,TGTGCCAGCAGTTTAGCGGGGGGTCAGGGCGATGAGCAGTTCTTC
few,16,.,TRBV7-2,TRBJ1-1,CASSLAHGRGNTEAFF,TGTGCCAGCAGCTTAGCGCATGGCAGGGGGAACACTGAAGCTTTCTTT
.,14,.,TRBV6-1,TRBJ1-3,CASSEAPGTNTIYF,TGTGCCAGCAGTGAAGCCCCAGGCACGAACACCATATATTTT
.,13,.,TRBV2,TRBJ1-2,CASSEMGRYGYTF,TGTGCCAGCAGTGAAATGGGGAGGTATGGCTACACCTTC